These 13 T cell receptor beta chains share one sample of origin, sequenced in a study of shared clonotypes between healthy human individuals. Measured with immunoSEQ multiplex PCR; TCRdb has only the in-frame clones, and not every one. The sample holds about 1 million clones, 70% to 80% seen once. Sequenced material: memory CD4+ T cells sorted from blood. Regarding subset: CD45RA-negative fraction. These receptors were collected from a man between 18 and 29 years old in good health.

The chain recombines TRBV10-3 with TRBJ1-3; D possibly corresponds to TRBD1 (6 bases). V lost 11 bases, J lost 2 bases, and 13 bases lay in between. Germline V gene lookup returns CDR1 ENHRY and CDR2 SYGVKD. CDR3 length: 13 amino acids. The CDR3 protein is CAGQTGPGNTIYF. CDR3 in DNA: TGTGCCGGCCAGACAGGACCTGGAAACACCATATATTTT.

This clone was seen a few times. The chain employs TRBV10-3 and TRBJ1-1, with TRBD1 as a possible D gene (5 bases). Trimming removed 6 bases at V and 5 bases at J, with 10 bases between. The CDR3 consists of 12 residues. The germline CDR1 and CDR2 sequences are ENHRY and SYGVKD. The CDR3 sequence: CAISQGRTEAFF. CDR3 bases: TGTGCCATCAGCCAGGGAAGGACTGAAGCTTTCTTT.

There are a few counts of this clone. The rearrangement links TRBV12-5 to TRBJ2-2; 7 bases agree with TRBD1. This CDR3 is 14 amino acids long. The ends lost 8 bases at V and 2 bases at J; junction bases unmatched: 5. The germline V gene encodes CDR1 LGHNT and CDR2 FRNRAP. CDR3 residues: CASSQGRNTGELFF. For the CDR3, the DNA is TGTGCTAGTTCACAGGGGCGCAACACCGGGGAGCTGTTTTTT.

This rearrangement joins TRBV9 to TRBJ1-2, with D uncertain. The CDR3 covers 15 residues. Germline V CDR1 and CDR2: SGDLS, YYNGEE. The V and J ends lost 3 bases and 6 bases respectively, with 18 bases between them. CDR3 nucleotide sequence: TGTGCCAGCAGCGGTAGTGGGAGACAAAGTGATGGCTACACCTTC. This encodes CASSGSGRQSDGYTF.

The rearrangement links TRBV18 to TRBJ2-1; D is undetermined. Trimming took 2 bases from V and 1 from J, leaving 9 bases between them. Germline V gene sequence: CDR1 KGHSH, CDR2 LQKENI. The CDR3 spans 15 residues. The CDR3 DNA reads TGTGCCAGCTCACCAGGGCCCCGGTCCTACAATGAGCAGTTCTTC. Amino acids: CASSPGPRSYNEQFF.

Of note for this clone: The sample contains more than one DNA sequence encoding this CDR3. The J gene is TRBJ2-7, the V gene TRBV6-6, with D hard to call. Germline CDR1 MNHNY, CDR2 SVGAGI (reference sequence). V dropped 0 bases and J dropped 4 bases, with 4 bases sitting between them. The CDR3 length is 12 residues. The CDR3 region has the DNA TGTGCCAGCAGTTACTCCGAGTACGAGCAGTACTTC. It encodes CASSYSEYEQYF.

The chain carries TRBV30 and TRBJ2-5; perhaps TRBD2 as D (6 bases). CDR1 is GTSNPN and CDR2 is SVGIG in the germline V gene (reference sequence). The CDR3 totals 14 residues. Trimming took off 5 bases at V and 3 bases at J, with 16 bases between the two ends. CDR3 in DNA: TGTGCCTGGCAAAGACTGCGGAGGGAAGAGACCCAGTACTTC. Translated, it gives CAWQRLRREETQYF.

The J gene is TRBJ2-1, the V gene TRBV18, with D perhaps matching TRBD1 (6 bases). CDR3 length: 14 residues. V was clipped by 3 bases and J by 8 bases, with 14 bases between them. Germline V CDR1 and CDR2: KGHSH, LQKENI. The CDR3 nucleotides are TGTGCCAGCTCACCTCTTAGGGGGTTGGATGAGCAGTTCTTC. Translated, it gives CASSPLRGLDEQFF.

V gene TRBV11-2 combines with J gene TRBJ2-2; either TRBD1 or TRBD2 may supply D (6 bases each). Deletions cut 5 bases from V and 0 bases from J, with 13 bases between. There are 16 residues in the CDR3. The V gene's germline CDR1 is SGHAT and CDR2 FQNNGV. CDR3 protein: CASSLTGASNTGELFF. The CDR3 DNA is TGTGCCAGCAGCCTCACGGGGGCCTCGAACACCGGGGAGCTGTTTTTT.

The chain uses TRBV9 and TRBJ2-3, with 8 bases matching TRBD2. Trimming removed 4 bases from V and 0 bases from J; junction bases left unmatched: 7. The germline gives CDR1 SGDLS, CDR2 YYNGEE. There are 16 residues in the CDR3. CDR3 sequence: CASSPTGGASTDTQYF. CDR3 nucleotides: TGTGCCAGCAGCCCTACCGGGGGGGCAAGCACAGATACGCAGTATTTT.

This clone has a count of ten or more. V and J are TRBV4-2 and TRBJ1-2; the D gene is possibly TRBD1 (5 bases). The CDR3 is 14 residues long. Germline V gene data show CDR1 as LGHNA and CDR2 as YNFKEQ. Trimming removed 0 bases from V and 7 bases from J, with 12 bases in between. As DNA, the CDR3 is TGTGCCAGCAGCCAAGATTTTCAGGGCTCTGGCTACACCTTC. As protein: CASSQDFQGSGYTF.

The chain is built from TRBV7-2 and TRBJ2-7; maybe TRBD2 (7 bases). The CDR3 covers 16 residues. V gave up 1 base and J gave up 2 bases, with 15 bases separating them. The germline CDR1 and CDR2 sequences are SGHTA and FQGNSA. CDR3 region: CASSLVGRGNPYEQYF. Here the CDR3 DNA reads TGTGCCAGCAGCTTAGTTGGGAGGGGGAACCCCTACGAGCAGTACTTC.

This chain uses TRBV7-9 with TRBJ1-1; TRBD1 is a possible D gene (5 bases). The germline V gene encodes CDR1 SEHNR and CDR2 FQNEAQ (reference sequence). The CDR3 is 13 amino acids. The V end was cut by 0 bases, the J end by 6 bases, with 8 bases between. In nucleotides, the CDR3 is TGTGCCAGCAGCTTAGCGGGACTCCCTGAAGCTTTCTTT. Translation: CASSLAGLPEAFF. The variable domain in full, completed from reference TRBV7-9 and TRBJ1-1, reads DTGVSQNPRHKITKRGQNVTFRCDPISEHNRLYWYRQTLGQGPEFLTYFQNEAQLEKSRLLSDRFSAERPKGSFSTLEIQRTEQGDSAMYLCASSLAGLPEAFFGQGTRLTVV.